This T cell receptor (beta chain) was documented in a study of vaccination and CD4 T cells after COVID-19. Oncomine TCR Beta short-read sequencing was applied to DNA from cultured CD4+ T cells. TCRdb passed the PCR reads through MiXCR, listing each CDR3 protein once. This table has roughly 20,000 distinct CDR3 sequences, about three quarters appearing once. The CDR3 has 15 residues. V shed 6 bases, J shed 2 bases, and the junction held 2 bases outside the gene matches. Germline V lookup: CDR1 WNHNN, CDR2 SYGVQD (reference sequence). A word on this clonotype: The antigen is unknown.

Treatment specified: approximately nine-day PBMC culture with coronavirus spike peptide pools or control peptides (ViraFEST assay). V and J are TRBV10-1 and TRBJ2-1, with 12 bases identical to TRBD2. The origin of this receptor is a human donor who received a COVID-19 vaccine. The sample in question was CD4+ T cells from blood, cultured in vitro, obtained after SARS-CoV-2 vaccination. CDR3 nucleotides: TGCGCCAGCAGCTCTAGCGGGGGGGCCTACAATGAGCAGTTCTTC. It codes for CASSSSGGAYNEQFF.